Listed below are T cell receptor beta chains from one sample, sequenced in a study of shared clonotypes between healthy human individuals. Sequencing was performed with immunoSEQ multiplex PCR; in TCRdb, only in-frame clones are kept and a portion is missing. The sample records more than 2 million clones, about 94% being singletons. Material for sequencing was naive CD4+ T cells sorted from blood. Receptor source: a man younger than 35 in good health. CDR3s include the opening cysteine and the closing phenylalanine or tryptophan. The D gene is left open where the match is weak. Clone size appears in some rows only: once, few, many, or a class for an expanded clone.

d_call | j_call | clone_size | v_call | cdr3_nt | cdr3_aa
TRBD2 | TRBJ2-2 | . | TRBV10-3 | TGTGCCATCAGTGAGACTGGGCTAGCGGGAGTTAGCACCGGGGAGCTGTTTTTT | CAISETGLAGVSTGELFF
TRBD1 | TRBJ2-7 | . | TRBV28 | TGTGCCAGCAGTGCATCGGACAGGGCCCCCTACGAGCAGTACTTC | CASSASDRAPYEQYF
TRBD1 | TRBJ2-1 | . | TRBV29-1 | TGCAGCGGGAGACAGGGGAAAAGGGATGAGCAGTTCTTC | CSGRQGKRDEQFF
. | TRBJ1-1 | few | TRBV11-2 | TGTGCCAGCACCCAGGGGATGAACACTGAAGCTTTCTTT | CASTQGMNTEAFF
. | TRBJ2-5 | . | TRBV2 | TGTGCCACTCAGAGGGGTCCTGGCAGTGAGACCCAGTACTTC | CATQRGPGSETQYF
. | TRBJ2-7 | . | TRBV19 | TGTGCCAGTAGTATACACAGCTCCTACGAGCAGTACTTC | CASSIHSSYEQYF
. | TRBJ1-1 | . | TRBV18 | TGTGCCAGCTCAAGTAGTCAGAACACTGAAGCTTTCTTT | CASSSSQNTEAFF
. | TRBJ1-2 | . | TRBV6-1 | TGTGCCAGCAGTGAAGCGGCGGAAACCTATGGCTACACCTTC | CASSEAAETYGYTF
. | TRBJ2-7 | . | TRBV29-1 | TGCAGCGTTGAAGATAGGGGGGGCCTGAAATACGAGCAGTACTTC | CSVEDRGGLKYEQYF
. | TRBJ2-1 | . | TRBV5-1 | TGCGCCAGCAGCCCCGGGACGTTTAGCTCCTACAATGAGCAGTTCTTC | CASSPGTFSSYNEQFF
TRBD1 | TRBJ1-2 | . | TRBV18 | TGTGCCAGCTCACCCGGACAGGATTATGGCTACACCTTC | CASSPGQDYGYTF
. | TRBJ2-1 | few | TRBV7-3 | TGTGCCAGCAGCCCTCTCGCCGGCTCCTACAATGAGCAGTTCTTC | CASSPLAGSYNEQFF
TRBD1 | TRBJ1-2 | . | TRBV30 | TGTGCCTGGAGTGTAGACAGGGGATATGGCTACACCTTC | CAWSVDRGYGYTF
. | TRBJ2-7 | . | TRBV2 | TGTGCCAGCAGTGAAGGTAAACTAGTCAAGGGCTACGAGCAGTACTTC | CASSEGKLVKGYEQYF
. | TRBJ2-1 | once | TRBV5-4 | TGTGCCAGCAGCTCCCTACAGGGCGATGGCCTATACAATGAGCAGTTCTTC | CASSSLQGDGLYNEQFF
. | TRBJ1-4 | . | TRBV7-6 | TGTGCCAGCAGCTCATCACCTGCTGCTAATGAAAAACTGTTTTTT | CASSSSPAANEKLFF
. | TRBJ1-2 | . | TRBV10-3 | TGTGCCATCAGGTCGTCGCAGGGGTTTAACTATGGCTACACCTTC | CAIRSSQGFNYGYTF
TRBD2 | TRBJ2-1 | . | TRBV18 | TGTGCCAGCTCACGGGGACTAGCGGGACGATCAGATGAGCAGTTCTTC | CASSRGLAGRSDEQFF
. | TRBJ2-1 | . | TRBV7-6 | TGTGCCAGCAGCTTAGTCGCCCCTCCCTACAATGAGCAGTTCTTC | CASSLVAPPYNEQFF
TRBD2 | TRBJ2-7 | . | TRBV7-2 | TGTGCCAGCAGCGGGGGTAGCGGGTCTGGGTACGAGCAGTACTTC | CASSGGSGSGYEQYF
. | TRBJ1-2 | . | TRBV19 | TGTGCCAGTACCCCCAGCTGGGGGCCTGATGGCTACACCTTC | CASTPSWGPDGYTF
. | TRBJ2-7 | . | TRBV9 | TGTGCCAGCAGCCGAACTAGCTTAAGGAACGAGCAGTACTTC | CASSRTSLRNEQYF
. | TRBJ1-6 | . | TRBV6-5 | TGTGCCAGCAGGACTGGCAGTCTCAATTCACCCCTCCACTTT | CASRTGSLNSPLHF
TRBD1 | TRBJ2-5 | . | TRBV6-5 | TGTGCCAGCAGTTACGGGACAGGGGGGAGGGAGACCCAGTACTTC | CASSYGTGGRETQYF
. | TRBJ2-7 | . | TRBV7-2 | TGTGCCAGCAGCTTAGGGCGGACTGAGACCTACGAGCAGTACTTC | CASSLGRTETYEQYF
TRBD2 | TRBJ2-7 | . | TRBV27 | TGTGCCAGCAGACCGGGAGGCCCACTACGAGCAGTACTCATGGAGTCCTTC | CASRPGGPLRAVLMESF
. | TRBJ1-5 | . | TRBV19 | TGTGCCAGTAGTATCCAGGGGTTGGACAATCAGCCCCAGCATTTT | CASSIQGLDNQPQHF
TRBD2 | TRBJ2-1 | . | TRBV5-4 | TGTGCCATCGGTGCGGGGGGGCCGTACAATGAGCAGTTCTTC | CAIGAGGPYNEQFF
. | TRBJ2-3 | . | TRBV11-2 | TGTGCCAGCAGCTTACTGGGGGCGAAGAGCACAGATACGCAGTATTTT | CASSLLGAKSTDTQYF
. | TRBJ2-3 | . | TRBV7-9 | TGTGCCAGCAGCCGAGGCGGCAGGGGCATAGATACGCAGTATTTT | CASSRGGRGIDTQYF
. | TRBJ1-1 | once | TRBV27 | TGTGCCAGCAGTTTAGGGTCGGGCAGGTTGAACACTGAAGCTTTCTTT | CASSLGSGRLNTEAFF